The clone carrying this T cell receptor beta chain was recorded a few times. Antigen: not known. The data belong to a study of cytomegalovirus exposure and HLA in healthy donors. General study findings and limits: CMV serostatus was the sole immune exposure data available. Association of a missense DCLRE1C variant with TCR beta V- and J-gene trimming was reported in a later analysis.

It was with 60 Vbeta and 13 Jbeta primers that the PCR ran. The data were produced by immunoSEQ multiplex PCR, yet TCRdb's version contains in-frame clones alone and is incomplete. The sample lists some 120,000 clones, about a sixth occurring once. This TCR was recovered from a female donor in good health and CMV-seropositive. The sample consisted of PBMCs.

The CDR3 region is CASKKQWNTEAFF. The CDR3 bases are TGTGCCAGCAAGAAGCAATGGAACACTGAAGCTTTCTTT. The chain is built from TRBV6-6 and TRBJ1-1; no definite D call. Trimming removed 7 bases from V and 1 base from J, with 10 bases in between. The length of the CDR3 is 13 residues. Looked up from germline, CDR1 is MNHNY and CDR2 is SVGAGI (reference sequence).